These 15 T cell receptor beta chains originate from one sample sequenced in a study of cytomegalovirus exposure and HLA in healthy donors. 60 Vbeta and 13 Jbeta primers were used in PCR. Measured with immunoSEQ multiplex PCR; TCRdb has only the in-frame clones, and not every one. The sample records about 140,000 clones, around 80% being singletons. Sequencing input: PBMCs. All receptors derive from a man aged 25 to 45 in good health and CMV-seropositive.

J is TRBJ2-2 and V is TRBV7-6; 10 positions agree with TRBD1. Trimming cost V 5 bases and J 3 bases; bases outside gene matches: 6. Looked up from germline, CDR1 is SGHVS and CDR2 is FNYEAQ. The CDR3 covers 16 residues. The CDR3 region is CASSPGQGFDTGELFF. The CDR3 DNA sequence: TGTGCCAGCAGCCCGGGACAGGGGTTTGACACCGGGGAGCTGTTTTTT.

The J gene is TRBJ1-1, the V gene TRBV28; weak D call: TRBD1 (5 bases). V shed 7 bases and J shed 2 bases, with 17 bases lying between them. Germline V gene sequence: CDR1 MDHEN, CDR2 SYDVKM. This CDR3 is built from 15 residues. The DNA of the CDR3 is TGTGCCAGCACCCTCATTAAGACAGTAAACACTGAAGCTTTCTTT. The encoded protein is CASTLIKTVNTEAFF. Full variable domain (remainder filled in from reference TRBV28 and TRBJ1-1): DVKVTQSSRYLVKRTGEKVFLECVQDMDHENMFWYRQDPGLGLRLIYFSYDVKMKEKGDIPEGYSVSREKKERFSLILESASTNQTSMYLCASTLIKTVNTEAFFGQGTRLTVV.

The chain combines TRBV14 with TRBJ2-5; 7 bases are shared with TRBD1. The germline CDR1 and CDR2 sequences are SGHDN and FVKESK. With V trimmed by 4 bases and J by 1 base, 6 bases remained unmatched. The CDR3 is 15 residues long. The CDR3 loop reads CASSLWTGVQETQYF. CDR3 nucleotide sequence: TGTGCCAGCAGCCTCTGGACAGGAGTCCAAGAGACCCAGTACTTC.

This clone was seen more than once but under ten times. This sequence joins TRBV6-6 and TRBJ2-1; TRBD2 aligns across 16 bases. Germline lookup yields CDR1 MNHNY and CDR2 SVGAGI (reference sequence). V was clipped by 5 bases and J by 13 bases; unmatched bases: 5. This CDR3 has 14 residues. This CDR3 is CASSTGLAGGRQFF. The CDR3 region has the DNA TGTGCCAGCAGTACGGGACTAGCGGGAGGGCGACAGTTCTTC.

The chain uses TRBV4-1 and TRBJ2-7, with 11 bases identical to TRBD1. Germline V gene data show CDR1 as MGHRA and CDR2 as YSYEKL. The CDR3 length is 14 residues. Losses at the gene ends were 4 bases for V and 7 bases for J; bases not matched to a gene: 6. DNA of the CDR3: TGCGCCAGCAGCCCTTTAGGGACAGGGGGGGAGCAGTACTTC. Translated, it gives CASSPLGTGGEQYF.

The chain employs TRBV5-1 and TRBJ2-5; weak D call: TRBD2 (6 bases). The V end lost 7 bases, the J end lost 2 bases, and 18 bases lay between the germline ends. Germline CDR1 and CDR2: SGHRS and YFSETQ. CDR3 length: 15 amino acids. The CDR3 DNA sequence: TGCGCCAGCCAGCAGAACACGGGGGTACAAGAGACCCAGTACTTC. This sequence encodes CASQQNTGVQETQYF.

V is TRBV5-1 and J is TRBJ2-7; no clear D. CDR1 and CDR2 from the germline V gene are SGHRS and YFSETQ. Deletions cut 3 bases from V and 0 bases from J, with 7 bases between. This CDR3 is 13 amino acids long. CDR3 bases: TGCGCCAGCAGCTCCTCGAGCTCCTACGAGCAGTACTTC. This sequence encodes CASSSSSSYEQYF.

This clone has only one observation. This chain links TRBV5-1 with TRBJ1-2; 12 bases fit TRBD1. Germline trimming cut 0 bases from V and 5 bases from J; bases unmatched to any gene: 8. CDR1 is SGHRS, CDR2 YFSETQ, per germline. This CDR3 comprises 17 residues. The CDR3 reads CASSLGGTGGAVYGYTF. The CDR3 DNA sequence: TGCGCCAGCAGCTTGGGCGGGACAGGGGGCGCCGTATATGGCTACACCTTC.

The chain couples TRBV7-9 to TRBJ1-6; perhaps TRBD1 as D (6 bases). CDR1 is SEHNR, CDR2 FQNEAQ, per germline (reference sequence). V shed 0 bases and J shed 1 base, with 13 bases lying between them. The CDR3 covers 18 residues. CDR3: CASSLAEGGWSYNSPLHF. The CDR3 nucleotides read TGTGCCAGCAGCTTAGCTGAAGGGGGATGGTCCTATAATTCACCCCTCCACTTT.

V and J are TRBV7-2 and TRBJ2-5, with 9 bases aligning to TRBD2. Germline values: CDR1 SGHTA, CDR2 FQGNSA. The V segment lost 4 bases and the J segment 5 bases; nucleotides outside the gene matches: 5. The CDR3 is 14 residues long. The CDR3 here is CASSSSGAGETQYF. CDR3 bases: TGTGCCAGCAGCTCTAGCGGGGCGGGTGAGACCCAGTACTTC.

This rearrangement joins TRBV28 to TRBJ1-2; tentatively, D is TRBD1 (6 bases). This CDR3 has 14 amino acids. CDR1 is MDHEN, CDR2 SYDVKM, per germline. Deletions cut 3 bases from V and 4 bases from J, with 12 bases between. The CDR3 is CASSFGQSSYGYTF. In nucleotides, the CDR3 is TGTGCCAGCAGTTTCGGACAGTCCTCCTATGGCTACACCTTC.

As to this clone: The sample contains more than one DNA sequence encoding this CDR3. The chain uses TRBV9 and TRBJ1-6, with TRBD1 matching over 9 bases. The CDR3 spans 15 residues. Per the germline V gene, CDR1 is SGDLS and CDR2 is YYNGEE. V shed 3 bases, J shed 9 bases, and the junction held 7 bases outside the gene matches. CDR3 residues: CASSAPGQGGSPLHF. In nucleotides, the CDR3 is TGTGCCAGCAGCGCCCCGGGACAGGGAGGTTCACCCCTCCACTTT.

This chain connects TRBV10-3 to TRBJ1-5; D is uncertain. Between the trimmed V and J ends, which lost 4 bases and 9 bases, there was a span of 13 bases. CDR3 length: 13 residues. CDR1 ENHRY and CDR2 SYGVKD come from the germline V gene. The CDR3 bases are TGTGCCATCAGTGCCCGGCCCGAGGGGCCCCAGCATTTT. Translated, it gives CAISARPEGPQHF.

On this clone: Relative to the germline gene, one junction end is altered; a read error may explain this. The chain carries TRBV7-9 and TRBJ1-4, with D perhaps TRBD1 (6 bases). CDR1 is SEHNR and CDR2 is FQNEAQ in the germline V gene (reference sequence). CDR3 length equals 12 residues. The CDR3 nucleotides read TGTTCCAGCAGCTCCGGACAGGAAAAACTGTTTTTT. The encoded protein is CSSSSGQEKLFF.

This clone showed up just a few times. The chain joins TRBV7-3 to TRBJ1-1; D remains ambiguous. The germline gives CDR1 SGHTA, CDR2 FQGTGA. V dropped 5 bases and J dropped 1 base, with 8 bases sitting between them. The CDR3 is made up of 13 amino acids. CDR3 bases: TGTGCCAGCAGCGCAGGCCAGAACACTGAAGCTTTCTTT. Amino acids: CASSAGQNTEAFF.